Below, 23 T cell receptor beta chains from the same sample are listed, as sequenced in a study of shared clonotypes between healthy human individuals. Sequenced by immunoSEQ multiplex PCR; TCRdb stores in-frame clones only, minus some. The data show 2 million to 2.5 million clones, with 85% to 95% seen just once and 0.3% to 0.4% held by the top ten. The sequenced material came from naive CD4+ T cells from PBMCs. Indicated subset: CD45RA+ positively selected. Every receptor here comes from a man between 18 and 35 years old in good health. Some clones in this sample may be carry-over from other donors' samples.

The rearrangement uses TRBV4-3 and TRBJ1-5; perhaps TRBD1 as D (5 bases). This CDR3 region has 15 residues. Germline V gene sequence: CDR1 LGHNA, CDR2 YSLEER. The germline V and J ends were trimmed by 0 bases and 3 bases, with 9 bases remaining between them. CDR3: CASSQDGGLNQPQHF. CDR3 DNA: TGCGCCAGCAGCCAAGACGGGGGTCTCAATCAGCCCCAGCATTTT.

V is TRBV5-4 and J is TRBJ2-5; D is tentatively TRBD1 or TRBD2 (5 bases each). The germline gives CDR1 SGHNT, CDR2 YYREEE (reference sequence). V lost 0 bases and J 2 bases, leaving 8 bases between the germline ends. The length of the CDR3 is 14 residues. The CDR3 loop is CASSLVGAQETQYF. The CDR3 region has the DNA TGTGCCAGCAGCTTGGTCGGGGCACAAGAGACCCAGTACTTC.

With regard to this clone: The junction does not match germline at one end; this may be a read error. This chain links TRBV11-3 with TRBJ1-5, with D unresolved. Germline assignment: CDR1 SGHNT and CDR2 YENEEA. The CDR3 totals 12 residues. CDR3 amino acids: CASTLTEGPQHF. The CDR3 region has the DNA TGTGCCAGCACCTTAACTGAGGGGCCCCAGCATTTT.

The rearrangement joins TRBV19 to TRBJ2-1; tentative D call: TRBD2 (6 bases). There are 14 residues in the CDR3. Germline CDR1 and CDR2: LNHDA and SQIVND (reference sequence). Trimming removed 10 bases from V and 2 bases from J, with 15 bases in between. CDR3 residues: CATNGRGTYNEQFF. CDR3 nucleotides: TGTGCCACCAACGGGAGAGGAACCTACAATGAGCAGTTCTTC. Variable domain in full (rest from reference TRBV19 and TRBJ2-1): DGGITQSPKYLFRKEGQNVTLSCEQNLNHDAMYWYRQDPGQGLRLIYYSQIVNDFQKGDIAEGYSVSREKKESFPLTVTSAQKNPTAFYLCATNGRGTYNEQFFGPGTRLTVL.

V is TRBV7-3 and J is TRBJ1-5; D is unclear. Germline V lookup: CDR1 SGHTA, CDR2 FQGTGA. CDR3 length: 13 residues. The V and J ends lost 4 bases and 5 bases respectively, with 9 bases between them. DNA of the CDR3: TGTGCCAGCAGCTCCTACCGTGATCAGCCCCAGCATTTT. This gives the protein CASSSYRDQPQHF.

The chain combines TRBV11-2 with TRBJ2-7; D remains ambiguous. This CDR3 has 12 residues. Trimming pared 1 base from V and 6 bases from J, leaving 7 bases between. Germline-derived CDR1 and CDR2 are SGHAT and FQNNGV. DNA for the CDR3: TGTGCCAGCAGCTTAGTCGAATCCGAGCAGTACTTC. Protein sequence: CASSLVESEQYF.

This clone was seen only once. The V call is TRBV6-6, the J call TRBJ1-1; 8 bases are a match to TRBD1. The CDR3 is 14 amino acids. The germline CDR1 and CDR2 sequences are MNHNY and SVGAGI (reference sequence). Germline trimming cut 6 bases from V and 0 bases from J; bases unmatched to any gene: 3. The chain's CDR3 is CASRRQGMNTEAFF. DNA of the CDR3: TGTGCCAGCAGACGACAGGGGATGAACACTGAAGCTTTCTTT.

A note on this clone: Distinct nucleotide sequences in the sample also encode this CDR3. V usage is TRBV5-4 and J usage is TRBJ2-3; D ambiguous. With 2 bases removed from V and 2 bases from J, the gap between germline ends came to 3 bases. This CDR3 is 12 amino acids long. Per the germline V gene, CDR1 is SGHNT and CDR2 is YYREEE (reference sequence). The CDR3 loop is CASSLATDTQYF. The CDR3 region has the DNA TGTGCCAGCAGCTTAGCCACAGATACGCAGTATTTT.

The DNA of the CDR3 is TGCAGCGTTGTGCCCCGTCTGGGACAGGACACAAACACTGAAGCTTTCTTT. Encoded protein: CSVVPRLGQDTNTEAFF. The chain carries TRBV29-1 and TRBJ1-1; 8 bases agree with TRBD1. V dropped 4 bases and J dropped 2; count of bases not matched to a gene: 15. The CDR3 contains 17 residues. From germline, CDR1 is SQVTM and CDR2 ANQGSEA. Looking up the rest from reference TRBV29-1 and TRBJ1-1 gives the full variable domain: SAVISQKPSRDICQRGTSLTIQCQVDSQVTMMFWYRQQPGQSLTLIATANQGSEATYESGFVIDKFPISRPNLTFSTLTVSNMSPEDSSIYLCSVVPRLGQDTNTEAFFGQGTRLTVV.

V and J are TRBV4-3 and TRBJ2-3, with D tentatively TRBD2 (6 bases). The germline V gene encodes CDR1 LGHNA and CDR2 YSLEER. V was shortened by 4 bases and J by 5 bases, with 22 bases between the two germline ends. CDR3 length: 17 amino acids. The DNA of the CDR3 is TGCGCCAGCAGCCCTACCCCTACGGGAGCGGTAGGAGATACGCAGTATTTT. Amino acid sequence: CASSPTPTGAVGDTQYF.

The V and J genes are TRBV19 and TRBJ1-4, with a possible D match to TRBD1 (5 bases). The CDR3 length is 18 residues. Germline V lookup: CDR1 LNHDA, CDR2 SQIVND (reference sequence). V lost 7 bases, J lost 3 bases, and 24 bases lay in between. The DNA of the CDR3 is TGTGCCAGTAAACCCCTCTACAGGACAATTCGGCCTAATGAAAAACTGTTTTTT. Translation: CASKPLYRTIRPNEKLFF.

The chain recombines TRBV7-3 with TRBJ2-3; D gene ambiguous. Germline V lookup: CDR1 SGHTA, CDR2 FQGTGA. V was trimmed by 5 bases and J by 9 bases, leaving 12 bases between them. CDR3 length: 12 residues. The CDR3 loop reads CASSRPAGTQYF. The CDR3 DNA is TGTGCCAGCAGCCGCCCGGCTGGCACGCAGTATTTT.

The chain has TRBV7-8 and TRBJ2-7; TRBD1 is a possible D gene (5 bases). V dropped 5 bases and J dropped 1 base, with 15 bases sitting between them. The germline V gene has CDR1 SGHVS and CDR2 FQNEAQ. The CDR3 loop spans 15 amino acids. CDR3 loop: CASSVTAGFSYEQYF. The DNA for the CDR3 is TGTGCCAGCAGCGTAACGGCAGGGTTTTCCTACGAGCAGTACTTC. Full variable domain (remainder filled in from reference TRBV7-8 and TRBJ2-7): GAGVSQSPRYKVAKRGQDVALRCDPISGHVSLFWYQQALGQGPEFLTYFQNEAQLDKSGLPSDRFFAERPEGSVSTLKIQRTQQEDSAVYLCASSVTAGFSYEQYFGPGTRLTVT.

V is TRBV6-6 and J is TRBJ2-7; D possibly uses TRBD1 or TRBD2 (5 bases each). The germline gives CDR1 MNHNY, CDR2 SVGAGI (reference sequence). V gave up 4 bases and J gave up 12 bases, with 16 bases separating them. The CDR3 covers 12 residues. The DNA for the CDR3 is TGTGCCAGCAGTTCTAGCACTGGGCAGGGGTACTTC. It encodes CASSSSTGQGYF.

The genes are TRBV19 and TRBJ2-2, with D possibly being TRBD1 or TRBD2 (5 bases each). The CDR3 runs to 13 residues. Germline V CDR1 and CDR2: LNHDA, SQIVND (reference sequence). With 6 bases removed from V and 4 bases from J, the gap between germline ends came to 9 bases. The CDR3 DNA reads TGTGCCAGTAGGAGGGGACGCACCGGGGAGCTGTTTTTT. This codes for CASRRGRTGELFF.

CDR3 nucleotide sequence: TGTGCCAGCAGTTATTCACGTGGAAACACCATATATTTT. It yields the protein CASSYSRGNTIYF. The chain recombines TRBV28 with TRBJ1-3; D unclear. V lost 4 bases and J lost 3, with 7 bases in between. Germline-derived CDR1 and CDR2 are MDHEN and SYDVKM. The length of the CDR3 is 13 residues.

The genes are TRBV28 and TRBJ2-7; 7 bases map to TRBD2. The germline gives CDR1 MDHEN, CDR2 SYDVKM. The CDR3 length is 14 residues. Trimming at V came to 6 bases and at J to 2 bases, leaving 7 bases not matched to a gene. CDR3 in amino acids: CASRWASGPYEQYF. The DNA for the CDR3 is TGTGCCAGCAGGTGGGCTAGCGGACCCTACGAGCAGTACTTC. Combining the CDR3 with reference TRBV28 and TRBJ2-7 gives the whole variable domain DVKVTQSSRYLVKRTGEKVFLECVQDMDHENMFWYRQDPGLGLRLIYFSYDVKMKEKGDIPEGYSVSREKKERFSLILESASTNQTSMYLCASRWASGPYEQYFGPGTRLTVT.

V usage is TRBV12-5 and J usage is TRBJ2-1, with D uncertain. Trimming left V 1 base short and J 10 bases short, with 11 bases between. Germline CDR1 and CDR2: LGHNT and FRNRAP. This CDR3 comprises 13 residues. The CDR3: CASGLDVGWEQFF. In DNA, the CDR3 is TGTGCTAGTGGTTTGGACGTGGGGTGGGAGCAGTTCTTC.

The chain carries TRBV11-2 and TRBJ2-3, with D uncertain. This CDR3 is 15 amino acids long. V lost 7 bases and J lost 2, with 16 bases in between. Germline values: CDR1 SGHAT, CDR2 FQNNGV. The CDR3, as DNA: TGTGCCAGCACCGAATCCCTCGGGCCCACAGATACGCAGTATTTT. It translates to CASTESLGPTDTQYF.

This clone turned up a few times. As DNA, the CDR3 is TGTGCCAGCAGCTTACGACCAGGGGATGGTGAAGCTTTCTTT. Its protein product is CASSLRPGDGEAFF. The gene calls are TRBV7-2 and TRBJ1-1; TRBD1 is a possible D gene (6 bases). The V end lost 2 bases, the J end lost 7 bases, and 14 bases lay between the germline ends. Germline CDR1 is SGHTA and CDR2 is FQGNSA. The CDR3 runs 14 residues.

This chain connects TRBV7-3 to TRBJ2-2; 13 positions agree with TRBD2. Trimming took 5 bases from V and 8 from J; bases not matched to a gene: 11. Germline V gives CDR1 SGHTA, CDR2 FQGTGA. The CDR3 contains 17 residues. In DNA form, the CDR3 reads TGTGCCAGCAGCCTTCCATCGGGACTAGCGGGGTCTGGGGAGCTGTTTTTT. Protein sequence: CASSLPSGLAGSGELFF.

The chain joins TRBV5-6 to TRBJ2-7; a weak D match, TRBD2 (6 bases). Germline V gene data show CDR1 as SGHDT and CDR2 as YYEEEE. The CDR3 is 14 amino acids. V was pared by 3 bases and J by 5 bases, with 15 bases between. The CDR3 nucleotides are TGTGCCAGCAGCTGGGAGGTTCGTGAAGACGAGCAGTACTTC. Translation: CASSWEVREDEQYF.

CDR3 region: CASWPGLAGQTGELFF. CDR3 DNA: TGTGCCAGCTGGCCGGGACTAGCGGGACAAACCGGGGAGCTGTTTTTT. This chain joins TRBV18 and TRBJ2-2; 13 bases agree with TRBD2. This CDR3 has 16 amino acids. V lost 7 bases to trimming and J lost 5 bases; unmatched junction nucleotides: 7. Germline-derived CDR1 and CDR2 are KGHSH and LQKENI.